What follows describes a single T cell receptor (beta chain). The data are from a study of cytomegalovirus exposure and HLA in healthy donors. Background on the study: The approximately 120 validation repertoires were reported in a later analysis to have been generated on the same platform as the roughly 700 first-cohort repertoires.

Germline CDR1 is DFQATT and CDR2 is SNEGSKA (reference sequence). V lost 6 bases and J 10 bases, leaving 13 bases between the germline ends. The CDR3 covers 11 residues. Libraries were prepared by immunoSEQ multiplex PCR; TCRdb keeps only in-frame clonotypes and omits some of them. Found here are about 130,000 clones, about 90% of them singletons; the top ten hold approximately 3.3%. The chain links TRBV20-1 to TRBJ2-1; D possibly corresponds to TRBD2 (5 bases). Sequenced input: PBMCs. The sequence was obtained from a man in his thirties or forties in good health and CMV-seronegative. The CDR3 reads CSADHREEQFF. The DNA for the CDR3 is TGCAGTGCGGATCATAGGGAGGAGCAGTTCTTC.